The next 13 T cell receptor beta chains were all read from a single sample in a study of blood T cell repertoires in COVID-19. Sequenced by immunoSEQ multiplex PCR; TCRdb stores in-frame clones only, minus some. The sample has 400,000 to 550,000 clones; around 88% are singletons. The sequencing input was peripheral blood. The receptors were gathered from a woman in her 30s with acute or convalescent COVID-19.

The chain employs TRBV24-1 and TRBJ1-6; D gene uncertain. Trimming pared 2 bases from V and 4 bases from J, leaving 5 bases between. Per germline, CDR1 KGHDR and CDR2 SFDVKD. The CDR3 length is 14 residues. In nucleotides, the CDR3 is TGTGCCACCAGTGATTCCACTTATAATTCACCCCTCCACTTT. It is translated as CATSDSTYNSPLHF.

V gene TRBV7-2 combines with J gene TRBJ1-2; no reliable D call. CDR1 is SGHTA and CDR2 is FQGNSA in the germline V gene. The CDR3 consists of 14 residues. Trimming cost V 1 base and J 4 bases, with 10 bases left between them. In DNA, the CDR3 is TGTGCCAGCAGCTTAGATACGACTCTCTATGGCTACACCTTC. It yields the protein CASSLDTTLYGYTF.

This chain connects TRBV6-5 to TRBJ1-5, with 8 bases matching TRBD1. This CDR3 comprises 15 residues. Looked up from germline, CDR1 is MNHEY and CDR2 is SVGAGI. Unmatched junction bases numbered 5, after V lost 5 bases and J lost 2 bases. The CDR3 DNA is TGTGCCAGCAGTATGACAGGGGTGGGCAATCAGCCCCAGCATTTT. Translating gives CASSMTGVGNQPQHF.

The chain links TRBV2 to TRBJ2-7; D may be TRBD2 (5 bases). V shed 8 bases and J shed 3 bases, with 11 bases lying between them. The germline V gene has CDR1 SNHLY and CDR2 FYNNEI. CDR3 length: 12 amino acids. The CDR3, as DNA: TGTGCCAGCCGCCCAGCGGACTACGAGCAGTACTTC. It codes for CASRPADYEQYF.

The rearrangement links TRBV7-9 to TRBJ1-6; 8 nucleotides match TRBD1. V lost 5 bases and J lost 6; bases outside the gene matches: 3. Germline assignment: CDR1 SEHNR and CDR2 FQNEAQ (reference sequence). The CDR3 contains 14 residues. CDR3 amino acids: CASSVTGANSPLHF. The CDR3 region has the DNA TGTGCCAGCAGCGTGACAGGGGCTAATTCACCCCTCCACTTT.

V gene TRBV4-1 combines with J gene TRBJ2-1; D may be TRBD2 (5 bases). This CDR3 spans 15 amino acids. Germline V gene data show CDR1 as MGHRA and CDR2 as YSYEKL. Trimming took off 1 base at V and 7 bases at J, with 14 bases between the two ends. This CDR3 reads CASSQVVGRGNEQFF. The CDR3 region has the DNA TGCGCCAGCAGCCAAGTGGTTGGTCGGGGTAATGAGCAGTTCTTC.

The chain carries TRBV24-1 and TRBJ1-5; 8 bases are shared with TRBD1. The ends lost 12 bases at V and 5 bases at J; junction bases unmatched: 11. This CDR3 has 14 amino acids. The V gene's germline CDR1 is KGHDR and CDR2 SFDVKD. CDR3 coding DNA: TGTGCCCCACCGAAGCAGGGGGCTGATCAGCCCCAGCATTTT. Encoded protein: CAPPKQGADQPQHF.

Here the CDR3 reads CASSLGFGAGNTEAFF. For the CDR3, the DNA is TGTGCCAGCAGTTTAGGTTTCGGCGCAGGCAACACTGAAGCTTTCTTT. The rearrangement links TRBV6-6 to TRBJ1-1; D unresolved. Germline V gene lookup returns CDR1 MNHNY and CDR2 SVGAGI (reference sequence). There are 16 residues in the CDR3. The V end was cut by 4 bases, the J end by 2 bases, with 17 bases between.

This clone was observed once. Other nucleotide sequences from this sample produce the same CDR3. The rearrangement links TRBV10-1 to TRBJ2-7, with a weak D call TRBD1 (6 bases). The V end lost 3 bases, the J end lost 3 bases, and 6 bases lay between the germline ends. The CDR3 runs 12 residues. The germline CDR1 and CDR2 sequences are WNHNN and SYGVQD (reference sequence). CDR3 in DNA: TGCGCCAGCAGTGAAGGGGGCTACGAGCAGTACTTC. The encoded protein is CASSEGGYEQYF.

The chain recombines TRBV19 with TRBJ2-5; 7 bases are a match to TRBD1. There are 14 residues in the CDR3. CDR1 LNHDA and CDR2 SQIVND come from the germline V gene (reference sequence). Trimming at V came to 11 bases and at J to 4 bases, leaving 13 bases not matched to a gene. This CDR3 reads CAGTSGGGRETQYF. CDR3 sequence (DNA): TGTGCCGGAACTTCAGGGGGTGGTAGAGAGACCCAGTACTTC.

The chain couples TRBV28 to TRBJ1-2; possibly TRBD1 for D (5 bases). This CDR3 is 13 amino acids long. Trimming took 5 bases from V and 5 from J, leaving 12 bases between them. Germline V CDR1 and CDR2: MDHEN, SYDVKM. The CDR3, as DNA: TGTGCCAGCAGTCCCAGGGTTTTGTATGGCTACACCTTC. It codes for CASSPRVLYGYTF.

This rearrangement joins TRBV9 to TRBJ1-5, with 12 bases aligning to TRBD1. The length of the CDR3 is 16 residues. With 3 bases clipped from V and 11 bases from J, the junction kept 12 bases outside the gene matches. Germline V lookup: CDR1 SGDLS, CDR2 YYNGEE. CDR3: CASSDGTGGFGSTQHF. CDR3 coding DNA: TGTGCCAGCAGCGATGGGACAGGGGGCTTCGGTTCGACCCAGCATTTT.

In this sample, this clone turned up once. The rearrangement joins TRBV28 to TRBJ2-2; possible D gene TRBD1, 8 bases. The CDR3 spans 15 residues. Germline V gene data show CDR1 as MDHEN and CDR2 as SYDVKM. Trimming shortened V by 4 bases and J by 4 bases, and 13 bases separated the two germline ends. CDR3 residues: CASSSYRGGTGELFF. As DNA, the CDR3 is TGTGCCAGCAGTTCGTACAGGGGGGGCACCGGGGAGCTGTTTTTT.